What follows is one T cell receptor beta chain and its context. The record originates from a study of blood T cell repertoires in COVID-19. One Seattle source followed patients from active infection through their disease course. Assay used: immunoSEQ multiplex PCR; TCRdb lists only in-frame clones, some missing. The repertoire holds a few hundred thousand clones, with 80% to 85% as singletons. The germline gives CDR1 MNHEY, CDR2 SVGEGT. After removal of 5 bases from V and 9 bases from J, the junction contained 6 bases not matched to a gene. The CDR3 loop spans 13 amino acids. The sequenced sample was peripheral blood. This TCR was recovered from a woman of 80 years or more with COVID-19, enrolled during active disease. The rearrangement joins TRBV6-2 or TRBV6-3 to TRBJ1-1; 10 bases align to TRBD1. CDR3 nucleotide sequence: TGTGCCAGCAGTCTGGGACAGGGGTTAAAAGCTTTCTTT. This encodes CASSLGQGLKAFF.